The entry below describes one T cell receptor (beta chain). Its cognate antigen is unknown. The sample is drawn from a study of T cell responses to AZD1222 COVID-19 vaccine. Broader study findings: Seropositive AZD1222 recipients at baseline numbered only five or six. Reportedly, nearly half the spike-specific TCRs target unmutated variant regions. Most donors were white British, females outnumbered males, and clonal diversity was possibly underestimated.

Measured with immunoSEQ multiplex PCR; TCRdb has only the in-frame clones, and not every one. The data contain about 180,000 clones, around 94% of them singletons. Second doses were pooled across both intervals (about 4 or about 12 weeks). The TCR was taken from an adult who received the AZD1222 COVID-19 vaccine. Source: peripheral blood, taken 28 days after the second AZD1222 dose.

In DNA form, the CDR3 reads TGTGCCAGTAGTTTCCAGGGTGTTCAGGAGACCCAGTACTTC. Translating it yields CASSFQGVQETQYF. This rearrangement joins TRBV19 to TRBJ2-5; the D gene is possibly TRBD1 (5 bases). The CDR3 loop spans 14 amino acids. The germline V gene has CDR1 LNHDA and CDR2 SQIVND (reference sequence). V was pared by 5 bases and J by 5 bases, with 15 bases between.